Below, 27 T cell receptor beta chains from the same sample are listed, as sequenced in a study of blood T cell repertoires in COVID-19. Measured with immunoSEQ multiplex PCR; TCRdb has only the in-frame clones, and not every one. The sample lists some 240,000 clones, 82% occurring once. The sequenced sample was peripheral blood. The receptor source for this set is a woman in her seventies with COVID-19, enrolled during active disease.

The chain recombines TRBV3-1 (or the pseudogene TRBV3-2) with TRBJ1-3; D may be TRBD1 (6 bases). Between the trimmed V and J ends, which lost 0 bases and 2 bases, there was a span of 8 bases. CDR1 is LGHDT and CDR2 is YNNKEL in the germline V gene (reference sequence). This CDR3 has 15 residues. In nucleotides, the CDR3 is TGTGCCAGCAGCCAAGACTGGACAGCTGGAAACACCATATATTTT. This gives the protein CASSQDWTAGNTIYF.

This chain connects TRBV5-5 to TRBJ2-3, with D possibly TRBD1 on 5 matching bases. V lost 0 bases, J lost 0 bases, and 5 bases lay in between. This CDR3 region has 14 residues. Looked up from germline, CDR1 is SGHKS and CDR2 is YYEKEE (reference sequence). The DNA of the CDR3 is TGTGCCAGCAGCTTGGGACAGAGCACAGATACGCAGTATTTT. As protein: CASSLGQSTDTQYF.

This clone was recorded only once. The CDR3 DNA sequence: TGTGCCACCAGTGATTCCGGGACAGGGATTAACAATGAGCAGTTCTTC. Encoded protein: CATSDSGTGINNEQFF. The chain recombines TRBV24-1 with TRBJ2-1; TRBD1 matches at 9 bases. The CDR3 has 16 amino acids. From germline, CDR1 is KGHDR and CDR2 SFDVKD. J gave up 5 bases and V 2 bases, and 6 bases lay outside the gene matches.

The rearrangement uses TRBV7-6 and TRBJ2-5; 7 bases map to TRBD2. The V segment lost 4 bases and the J segment 1 base; nucleotides outside the gene matches: 6. The CDR3 spans 15 residues. The V gene's germline CDR1 is SGHVS and CDR2 FNYEAQ. For the CDR3, the DNA is TGTGCCAGCAGCTCCGGGGGGTACAGCCAAGAGACCCAGTACTTC. This translates into CASSSGGYSQETQYF.

This clone occurred many times. The V gene is TRBV6-2 or TRBV6-3, the J gene TRBJ2-5; 9 positions match TRBD1. Germline V gene data show CDR1 as MNHEY and CDR2 as SVGEGT. The length of the CDR3 is 16 residues. V lost 2 bases and J lost 2; bases outside the gene matches: 6. The DNA for the CDR3 is TGTGCCAGCAGTTACCGCGGACAGGGGATACAAGAGACCCAGTACTTC. Translation: CASSYRGQGIQETQYF.

This clone was detected once. V gene TRBV5-6 combines with J gene TRBJ2-7; 7 positions agree with TRBD1. The length of the CDR3 is 14 residues. V shed 4 bases, J shed 2 bases, and the junction held 6 bases outside the gene matches. Per germline, CDR1 SGHDT and CDR2 YYEEEE. The CDR3: CASSPGTGAYEQYF. The CDR3 nucleotides read TGTGCCAGCAGCCCGGGCACAGGGGCCTACGAGCAGTACTTC. Looking up the rest from reference TRBV5-6 and TRBJ2-7 gives the full variable domain: DAGVTQSPTHLIKTRGQQVTLRCSPKSGHDTVSWYQQALGQGPQFIFQYYEEEERQRGNFPDRFSGHQFPNYSSELNVNALLLGDSALYLCASSPGTGAYEQYFGPGTRLTVT.

The chain is built from TRBV6-6 and TRBJ1-1; D gene unclear. V was shortened by 6 bases and J by 1 base, with 9 bases between the two germline ends. There are 13 residues in the CDR3. From germline, CDR1 is MNHNY and CDR2 SVGAGI (reference sequence). The CDR3 loop reads CASRSEKNTEAFF. CDR3 DNA: TGTGCCAGCAGGAGCGAAAAGAACACTGAAGCTTTCTTT.

This chain joins TRBV7-2 and TRBJ2-1, with TRBD1 identical over 9 bases. Germline V gene sequence: CDR1 SGHTA, CDR2 FQGNSA. The V segment lost 5 bases and the J segment 5 bases; nucleotides outside the gene matches: 10. The length of the CDR3 is 16 residues. CDR3 in amino acids: CASSPYPGQGNNEQFF. CDR3 bases: TGTGCCAGCAGCCCGTACCCGGGACAGGGAAACAATGAGCAGTTCTTC.

This rearrangement joins TRBV28 to TRBJ1-2, with 9 bases identical to TRBD1. CDR1 MDHEN and CDR2 SYDVKM come from the germline V gene. The CDR3 is 17 amino acids. Trimming removed 7 bases from V and 4 bases from J; junction bases left unmatched: 16. The CDR3 DNA reads TGTGCCAGCACCAGCGCGTCGGGGACAGGGATGTTCTATGGCTACACCTTC. Protein: CASTSASGTGMFYGYTF.

This chain links TRBV29-1 with TRBJ1-1; D not certain. Trimming stripped 4 bases from V and 1 base from J, with 7 bases between. The CDR3 runs to 12 residues. CDR1 is SQVTM and CDR2 is ANQGSEA in the germline V gene. CDR3 amino acids: CSVVSGNTEAFF. CDR3 nucleotides: TGCAGCGTTGTTTCCGGGAACACTGAAGCTTTCTTT.

The chain carries TRBV7-9 and TRBJ2-2; possibly TRBD1 for D (5 bases). The CDR3 sequence is 14 residues long. Germline V gives CDR1 SEHNR, CDR2 FQNEAQ (reference sequence). V gave up 5 bases and J gave up 1 base, with 8 bases separating them. The CDR3 reads CASSQGGNTGELFF. The CDR3 DNA reads as TGTGCCAGCAGCCAGGGCGGGAACACCGGGGAGCTGTTTTTT.

The CDR3 is CSVPARGSGETQYF. The CDR3 DNA is TGCAGCGTCCCCGCCAGGGGATCAGGGGAGACCCAGTACTTC. The rearrangement links TRBV29-1 to TRBJ2-5; D might be TRBD1 (6 bases). CDR3 length: 14 amino acids. V shed 6 bases and J shed 5 bases, with 19 bases lying between them. CDR1 is SQVTM, CDR2 ANQGSEA, per germline.

V gene TRBV6-5 combines with J gene TRBJ1-2, with unresolved D. V lost 5 bases to trimming and J lost 4 bases, with 11 bases between them. Germline V gene sequence: CDR1 MNHEY, CDR2 SVGAGI. The CDR3 has 13 amino acids. The CDR3 sequence is CASSTGSPYGYTF. DNA for the CDR3: TGTGCCAGCAGTACGGGGTCTCCCTATGGCTACACCTTC.

This chain joins TRBV25-1 and TRBJ1-1, with D unresolved. Germline CDR1 is MGHDK and CDR2 is SYGVNS. The CDR3 sequence is 15 residues long. V was cut by 5 bases and J by 0 bases, with 13 bases left in between. The DNA of the CDR3 is TGTGCCAGCAGTCCACAACCGGGAATGAACACTGAAGCTTTCTTT. Residues: CASSPQPGMNTEAFF.

V usage is TRBV27 and J usage is TRBJ1-5; D is possibly TRBD1 (5 bases). CDR1 and CDR2 from the germline V gene are MNHEY and SMNVEV (reference sequence). The length of the CDR3 is 15 residues. V was cut by 3 bases and J by 0 bases, with 9 bases left in between. The CDR3 loop reads CASSFRGYSNQPQHF. Here the CDR3 DNA reads TGTGCCAGCAGTTTTCGGGGGTATAGCAATCAGCCCCAGCATTTT.

For the CDR3, the DNA is TGTGCCTGGAGTGTAGCTAGCGGGAGTAGGGATGAGCAGTTCTTC. Translated: CAWSVASGSRDEQFF. The rearrangement links TRBV30 to TRBJ2-1; TRBD2 matches 10 bases. J lost 8 bases, V lost 0 bases, and 7 bases had no gene match. The CDR3 runs to 15 residues. Germline V CDR1 and CDR2: GTSNPN, SVGIG (reference sequence).

The chain carries TRBV5-1 and TRBJ1-2, with a tentative D call TRBD1 (6 bases). V lost 0 bases and J lost 8, with 17 bases in between. The germline V gene encodes CDR1 SGHRS and CDR2 YFSETQ. There are 15 residues in the CDR3. The chain's CDR3 is CASSLELPGHLGYTF. In DNA form, the CDR3 reads TGCGCCAGCAGCTTGGAATTACCGGGACATCTGGGCTACACCTTC. Filled out from reference TRBV5-1 and TRBJ1-2, the complete variable domain reads KAGVTQTPRYLIKTRGQQVTLSCSPISGHRSVSWYQQTPGQGLQFLFEYFSETQRNKGNFPGRFSGRQFSNSRSEMNVSTLELGDSALYLCASSLELPGHLGYTFGSGTRLTVV.

This chain links TRBV6-5 with TRBJ1-1, with unresolved D. CDR3 length: 13 residues. Trimming pared 6 bases from V and 4 bases from J, leaving 12 bases between. Germline V gene lookup returns CDR1 MNHEY and CDR2 SVGAGI. Here the CDR3 DNA reads TGTGCCAGCAGCTTTACAGAGCCCACTGAAGCTTTCTTT. Translated: CASSFTEPTEAFF.

This rearrangement joins TRBV24-1 to TRBJ2-1, with 7 bases fitting TRBD2. CDR1 KGHDR and CDR2 SFDVKD come from the germline V gene. Losses at the gene ends were 9 bases for V and 7 bases for J; bases not matched to a gene: 8. The CDR3 length is 13 residues. The CDR3 reads CATQLGRENEQFF. CDR3 nucleotides: TGTGCCACCCAATTGGGGCGGGAGAATGAGCAGTTCTTC.

The chain combines TRBV6-5 with TRBJ1-1; the D is unclear. This CDR3 region has 12 residues. Germline V CDR1 and CDR2: MNHEY, SVGAGI. Trimming shortened V by 8 bases and J by 0 bases, and 7 bases separated the two germline ends. The CDR3 region has the DNA TGTGCCAGCCTTTTTTTGAACACTGAAGCTTTCTTT. Translation: CASLFLNTEAFF.

The V and J genes are TRBV19 and TRBJ2-2, with D possibly matching TRBD1 (6 bases). The CDR3 extends over 14 amino acids. V was shortened by 7 bases and J by 6 bases, with 15 bases between the two germline ends. Germline values: CDR1 LNHDA, CDR2 SQIVND (reference sequence). Here the CDR3 DNA reads TGTGCCAGTATTCAGACAGGCCGGTCCGGGGAGCTGTTTTTT. This sequence encodes CASIQTGRSGELFF.

The V and J genes are TRBV7-9 and TRBJ1-3; D perhaps matches TRBD1 (5 bases). With 3 bases removed from V and 0 bases from J, the gap between germline ends came to 12 bases. The germline V gene encodes CDR1 SEHNR and CDR2 FQNEAQ (reference sequence). This CDR3 contains 16 residues. The CDR3 DNA reads as TGTGCCAGCAGCTTGCTTGGACATTACTCTGGAAACACCATATATTTT. It yields the protein CASSLLGHYSGNTIYF.

V gene TRBV24-1 combines with J gene TRBJ2-1; 7 bases agree with TRBD1. The CDR3 length is 15 residues. CDR1 and CDR2 (germline): KGHDR, SFDVKD. V gave up 4 bases and J gave up 6 bases; unmatched junction bases: 8. CDR3 bases: TGTGCCACCAGTGAGGACAGGTCGTGGCGCAATGAGCAGTTCTTC. This translates into CATSEDRSWRNEQFF.

This clone was seen a single time. This sequence joins TRBV2 and TRBJ1-6; tentatively, D is TRBD1 (6 bases). The V end was cut by 5 bases, the J end by 5 bases, with 13 bases between. Germline values: CDR1 SNHLY, CDR2 FYNNEI. The CDR3 sequence is 15 residues long. Here the CDR3 reads CASSLQGPNNSPLHF. CDR3 DNA sequence: TGTGCCAGCAGTCTACAGGGACCCAATAATTCACCCCTCCACTTT.

The chain has TRBV28 and TRBJ1-5; D is possibly TRBD1 (5 bases). The CDR3 extends over 16 amino acids. Trimming pared 5 bases from V and 2 bases from J, leaving 16 bases between. The germline V gene has CDR1 MDHEN and CDR2 SYDVKM. The CDR3 region has the DNA TGTGCCAGCAGTACACGAGCTGCGGGGGGCAATCAGCCCCAGCATTTT. Its protein is CASSTRAAGGNQPQHF.

J is TRBJ2-5 and V is TRBV18; D is uncertain. Trimming took 6 bases from V and 2 from J, leaving 10 bases between them. CDR1 and CDR2 from the germline V gene are KGHSH and LQKENI. This CDR3 is 13 amino acids long. CDR3 DNA sequence: TGTGCCAGCTCTTTTCTAGTTCAAGAGACCCAGTACTTC. Translating it yields CASSFLVQETQYF. Complete variable domain (other parts from reference TRBV18 and TRBJ2-5): NAGVMQNPRHLVRRRGQEARLRCSPMKGHSHVYWYRQLPEEGLKFMVYLQKENIIDESGMPKERFSAEFPKEGPSILRIQQVVRGDSAAYFCASSFLVQETQYFGPGTRLLVL.

The chain is built from TRBV18 and TRBJ1-5, with 9 nucleotides matching TRBD1. Germline values: CDR1 KGHSH, CDR2 LQKENI. The ends lost 3 bases at V and 4 bases at J; junction bases unmatched: 19. The CDR3 runs 20 residues. CDR3 protein: CASSPRPPGIGTGKNQPQHF. CDR3 coding DNA: TGTGCCAGCTCACCCCGTCCCCCGGGTATCGGGACAGGGAAGAATCAGCCCCAGCATTTT.